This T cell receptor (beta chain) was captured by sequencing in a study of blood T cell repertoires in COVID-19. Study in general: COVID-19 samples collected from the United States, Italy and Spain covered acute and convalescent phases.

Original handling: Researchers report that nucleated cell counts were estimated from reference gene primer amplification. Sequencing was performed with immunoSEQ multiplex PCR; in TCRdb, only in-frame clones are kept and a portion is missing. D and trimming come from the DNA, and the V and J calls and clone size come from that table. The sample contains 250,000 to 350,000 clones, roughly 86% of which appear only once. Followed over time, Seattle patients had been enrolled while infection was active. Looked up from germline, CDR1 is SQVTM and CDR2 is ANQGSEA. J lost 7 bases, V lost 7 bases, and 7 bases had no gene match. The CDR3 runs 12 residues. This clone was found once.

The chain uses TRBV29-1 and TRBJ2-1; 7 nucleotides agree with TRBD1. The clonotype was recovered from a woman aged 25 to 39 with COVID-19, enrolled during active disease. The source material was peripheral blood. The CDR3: CSGDRAGNEQFF. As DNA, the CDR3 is TGCAGCGGTGACAGGGCTGGGAATGAGCAGTTCTTC.